A single sample is the source of the 15 T cell receptor beta chains below, sequenced in a study of blood T cell repertoires in COVID-19. Method: immunoSEQ multiplex PCR; TCRdb's copy keeps in-frame clones and lacks some. The repertoire has more than 150,000 clones, about 86% of them found once; the top ten carry about 8.2%. Sequenced sample: peripheral blood. All receptors come from a man in his 60s with acute or convalescent COVID-19.

The chain carries TRBV7-2 and TRBJ1-2, with 7 bases lining up with TRBD1. From germline, CDR1 is SGHTA and CDR2 FQGNSA. V gave up 4 bases and J gave up 8 bases; unmatched junction bases: 13. This CDR3 spans 15 amino acids. CDR3 in DNA: TGTGCCAGCAGCTCCCGACAGGGCTCCGTGATGGGCTACACCTTC. It codes for CASSSRQGSVMGYTF.

The V gene is TRBV25-1, the J gene TRBJ2-1, with D possibly matching TRBD2 (5 bases). The V end was cut by 7 bases, the J end by 3 bases, with 10 bases between. The germline gives CDR1 MGHDK, CDR2 SYGVNS. The CDR3 is 13 amino acids. The CDR3 DNA follows: TGTGCCAGCACTAGCCCGCGCTACAATGAGCAGTTCTTC. As protein: CASTSPRYNEQFF.

This chain connects TRBV19 to TRBJ1-1, with 9 nucleotides matching TRBD1. The V gene's germline CDR1 is LNHDA and CDR2 SQIVND (reference sequence). This CDR3 is built from 13 residues. J lost 4 bases, V lost 5 bases, and 2 bases had no gene match. The CDR3 protein is CASSVQGATEAFF. In nucleotides, the CDR3 is TGTGCCAGTAGTGTACAGGGGGCCACTGAAGCTTTCTTT. Looking up the rest from reference TRBV19 and TRBJ1-1 gives the full variable domain: DGGITQSPKYLFRKEGQNVTLSCEQNLNHDAMYWYRQDPGQGLRLIYYSQIVNDFQKGDIAEGYSVSREKKESFPLTVTSAQKNPTAFYLCASSVQGATEAFFGQGTRLTVV.

Ten or more counts support this clone. The chain carries TRBV5-4 and TRBJ2-7; 7 nucleotides match TRBD1. Trimming at V came to 5 bases and at J to 2 bases, leaving 13 bases not matched to a gene. Germline lookup yields CDR1 SGHNT and CDR2 YYREEE (reference sequence). The length of the CDR3 is 16 residues. CDR3 DNA: TGTGCCAGCAGAAGGAACCGGACAGGCTTACCCTACGAGCAGTACTTC. It codes for CASRRNRTGLPYEQYF. Full variable domain (remainder filled in from reference TRBV5-4 and TRBJ2-7): ETGVTQSPTHLIKTRGQQVTLRCSSQSGHNTVSWYQQALGQGPQFIFQYYREEENGRGNFPPRFSGLQFPNYSSELNVNALELDDSALYLCASRRNRTGLPYEQYFGPGTRLTVT.

The CDR3 loop reads CASTPPGQGTYEQYF. CDR3 coding DNA: TGTGCCAGCACCCCCCCGGGACAGGGCACCTACGAGCAGTACTTC. This chain uses TRBV28 with TRBJ2-7, with 9 nucleotides matching TRBD1. This CDR3 contains 15 residues. In germline, CDR1 is MDHEN, CDR2 SYDVKM. V dropped 7 bases and J dropped 2; count of bases not matched to a gene: 9.

The genes are TRBV3-1 (or the pseudogene TRBV3-2) and TRBJ1-3; D ambiguous. The germline gives CDR1 LGHDT, CDR2 YNNKEL (reference sequence). Trimming removed 5 bases at V and 2 bases at J, with 7 bases between. The CDR3 is made up of 13 amino acids. CDR3 nucleotide sequence: TGTGCCAGCAGCTCCTTAGCTGGAAACACCATATATTTT. It is translated as CASSSLAGNTIYF.

The genes are TRBV27 and TRBJ2-1, with D uncertain. CDR3 length: 15 residues. V was trimmed by 4 bases and J by 0 bases, leaving 10 bases between them. Per germline, CDR1 MNHEY and CDR2 SMNVEV (reference sequence). The CDR3 is CASSSDISSYNEQFF. CDR3 DNA sequence: TGTGCCAGCAGTTCTGACATTTCCTCCTACAATGAGCAGTTCTTC.

V is TRBV24-1 and J is TRBJ2-7; 9 nucleotides agree with TRBD2. There are 14 residues in the CDR3. V was clipped by 9 bases and J by 2 bases; unmatched bases: 7. CDR1 and CDR2 (germline): KGHDR, SFDVKD. The CDR3 reads CATRRLAETYEQYF. In DNA, the CDR3 is TGTGCCACCCGCCGACTAGCGGAAACCTACGAGCAGTACTTC.

The V and J genes are TRBV2 and TRBJ2-1; 10 bases agree with TRBD2. Unmatched junction bases numbered 6, after V lost 5 bases and J lost 5 bases. Per the germline V gene, CDR1 is SNHLY and CDR2 is FYNNEI. The CDR3 spans 15 residues. The CDR3 sequence: CASSPSGSADNEQFF. The CDR3 nucleotides read TGTGCCAGCAGTCCTAGCGGGAGCGCGGACAATGAGCAGTTCTTC.

The chain uses TRBV11-2 and TRBJ1-2; D unresolved. V dropped 3 bases and J dropped 7 bases, with 9 bases sitting between them. The CDR3 length is 12 residues. Germline CDR1 reads SGHAT; CDR2 reads FQNNGV. The CDR3 region has the DNA TGTGCCAGCAGCTTCGGTCCGAGTGGCTACACCTTC. Protein product: CASSFGPSGYTF.

The chain combines TRBV7-3 with TRBJ2-1; 8 bases align to TRBD2. CDR3 length: 15 residues. Germline CDR1 is SGHTA and CDR2 is FQGTGA. Losses at the gene ends were 5 bases for V and 4 bases for J; bases not matched to a gene: 7. The CDR3 spells CASSPQRESYNEQFF. The CDR3 DNA is TGTGCCAGCAGCCCCCAGCGGGAGTCTTACAATGAGCAGTTCTTC.

J is TRBJ1-4 and V is TRBV28; maybe TRBD1 (5 bases). The ends were cut back, 3 bases at V and 8 bases at J, with 16 bases in the middle. CDR1 and CDR2 from the germline V gene are MDHEN and SYDVKM. The CDR3 sequence is 15 residues long. Here the CDR3 DNA reads TGTGCCAGCAGTTTGGCGTCGGGGGGTCGGGAAAAACTGTTTTTT. This encodes CASSLASGGREKLFF.

This chain links TRBV2 with TRBJ2-7; a possible D gene is TRBD1 (5 bases). Between the trimmed V and J ends, which lost 10 bases and 0 bases, there was a span of 16 bases. In germline, CDR1 is SNHLY, CDR2 FYNNEI. CDR3 length equals 14 residues. As DNA, the CDR3 is TGTGCCACCTTACCGGACACCTACTCCTACGAGCAGTACTTC. Its translation: CATLPDTYSYEQYF.

The chain combines TRBV6-5 with TRBJ1-6, with 9 bases that match TRBD1. The germline CDR1 and CDR2 sequences are MNHEY and SVGAGI. After removal of 6 bases from V and 9 bases from J, the junction contained 6 bases not matched to a gene. CDR3 length: 14 residues. CDR3 nucleotides: TGTGCCAGCAGCCTGGGACAGGGCGGTTCACCCCTCCACTTT. Its translation: CASSLGQGGSPLHF.

V usage is TRBV5-1 and J usage is TRBJ2-5, with 8 bases lining up with TRBD2. Trimming took 4 bases from V and 5 from J; bases not matched to a gene: 13. The germline V gene has CDR1 SGHRS and CDR2 YFSETQ. The CDR3 spans 16 residues. The CDR3 spells CASSPRGSGSRETQYF. The DNA for the CDR3 is TGCGCCAGCAGCCCGCGGGGGAGCGGGAGCAGGGAGACCCAGTACTTC.